The sequence of this TCR beta chain was determined in a study of T cells expressing NK-cell markers. Whole-study results and caveats: Where a handful of donors were concerned, these clonotypes also led the CD3+CD56-NKG2C+ fraction.

TCRdb reprocessed the 5' RACE reads and reports one entry per CDR3 protein, with no DNA. The specimen's table records about 450,000 distinct CDR3 sequences. About this clonotype: As yet, its antigen is unknown.

Germline V gene data show CDR1 as SGHRS and CDR2 as YFSETQ. The length of the CDR3 is 15 residues. The sequenced sample consisted of blood T cells: a sorted CD56 or NKG2C T cell subset, CD4+ or CD8+ T cells, or bulk PBMC T cells (not recorded which). This TCR was sampled from a woman aged 18-70 years in good health. The chain joins TRBV5-1 to TRBJ1-1; TCRdb's D call of TRBD1 is untestable without DNA. CDR3 residues: CASRPGDLMNTEAFF.